This T cell receptor (beta chain) was identified during a study of CD8+ T cells in alopecia areata. The overall study: Patients given treatment had severity scored by the percentage of scalp area affected. Findings and caveats of the study: Scalp samples also yield sequences of resident alphabeta T cells from normal skin.

Extracted RNA was reverse transcribed into cDNA, the sequencing template. Sequencing was performed with immunoSEQ multiplex PCR; in TCRdb, only in-frame clones are kept and a portion is missing. The sample has more than 200,000 clones, more than 60% seen once. Treatment: oral pan-JAK inhibitor, 5-10 mg twice daily. In this sample, this clone turned up a few times. As yet, its antigen is unknown. The CDR3 has 16 residues. Germline loops: CDR1 LGHNA, CDR2 YSLEER. The V gene lost 0 bases and the J gene lost 3 bases, with 13 bases spanning the gap. The chain uses TRBV4-3 and TRBJ2-3, with D perhaps matching TRBD1 or TRBD2 (5 bases each). Here the sequenced sample was CD4+ T cells sorted from blood, taken at approximately week 44, from a patient treated with tofacitinib. The receptor comes from a human donor with alopecia areata. This chain's CDR3 is CASSQEGDPRTDTQYF. CDR3 sequence (DNA): TGCGCCAGCAGCCAAGAAGGGGACCCGAGAACAGATACGCAGTATTTT.